Included here is one T cell receptor beta chain sequence, with context. The CDR3 extends over 17 amino acids. The germline gives CDR1 SGHTA, CDR2 FQGNSA. Trimming cost V 2 bases and J 3 bases, with 17 bases left between them. TCRdb keeps only in-frame clones here, not all; method: immunoSEQ multiplex PCR. The sample has 90,000 to 100,000 clones; 84% are singletons. The data were taken from a study of blood T cell repertoires in COVID-19. V usage is TRBV7-2 and J usage is TRBJ1-3; D perhaps matches TRBD1 (5 bases). Sequenced sample: peripheral blood. The source is a man between 65 and 79 years old with active or convalescent COVID-19. The CDR3 spells CASSLRLQGLGGNTIYF. The CDR3 DNA reads TGTGCCAGCAGCTTAAGATTGCAGGGTTTAGGTGGAAACACCATATATTTT. The variable domain in full, completed from reference TRBV7-2 and TRBJ1-3, reads GAGVSQSPSNKVTEKGKDVELRCDPISGHTALYWYRQSLGQGLEFLIYFQGNSAPDKSGLPSDRFSAERTGGSVSTLTIQRTQQEDSAVYLCASSLRLQGLGGNTIYFGEGSWLTVV.